This is a list of T cell receptor beta chains from one sample in a study of shared clonotypes between healthy human individuals. The table came from immunoSEQ multiplex PCR; TCRdb's copy has only in-frame clones and leaves some out. The table has about 470,000 clones, roughly 83% seen once. Material for sequencing was PBMCs. These receptors were taken from a woman in her thirties or forties in good health. Some clones in this sample may be carry-over from other donors' samples. Both conserved end residues are trimmed from each CDR3.

J gene: TRBJ1-4
V gene: TRBV5-1
CDR3 protein: ASSFGQGYEKLF

J gene: TRBJ2-5
V gene: TRBV6-6
CDR3 protein: ASSRTGADQETQY

J gene: TRBJ2-6
V gene: TRBV7-3
CDR3 protein: ASSLRWDQAHSGANVLT

J gene: TRBJ2-2
V gene: TRBV11-3
CDR3 protein: ASSSGFATLNTGELF

J gene: TRBJ2-3
V gene: TRBV5-1
CDR3 protein: ASSPGTSGRVADTQY

J gene: TRBJ2-1
V gene: TRBV6-4
CDR3 protein: ASSPDSDNEQF

J gene: TRBJ2-2
V gene: TRBV5-1
CDR3 protein: ASTYQTENTGELF

J gene: TRBJ2-7
V gene: TRBV21-1
CDR3 protein: ASTPLGPSYEQY

J gene: TRBJ2-2
V gene: TRBV7-8
CDR3 protein: ASRATSGRGTGELF

J gene: NA
V gene: TRBV7-9
CDR3 protein: ASSLMSSGSYEQY

J gene: TRBJ2-2
V gene: TRBV18
CDR3 protein: ASSPPSSTGELF

J gene: TRBJ2-7
V gene: TRBV10-1
CDR3 protein: ASAPDRSYEQY

J gene: TRBJ2-5
V gene: TRBV28
CDR3 protein: ASSLRNAGTQY

J gene: TRBJ1-1
V gene: TRBV4-3
CDR3 protein: ASSPDPGVNTEAF

J gene: TRBJ2-1
V gene: TRBV28
CDR3 protein: ATSDGAGHNEQF

J gene: TRBJ2-7
V gene: TRBV28
CDR3 protein: ASSQGLAVTYEQY

J gene: TRBJ2-7
V gene: TRBV7-8
CDR3 protein: ASSLVAGGFSYEQY

J gene: TRBJ2-2
V gene: TRBV7-9
CDR3 protein: ASSPYREIFNTGELF

J gene: TRBJ2-1
V gene: TRBV2
CDR3 protein: ASRPPGQGSYNEQF

J gene: TRBJ2-1
V gene: TRBV18
CDR3 protein: ASSPHPGSNNEQF

J gene: TRBJ2-7
V gene: TRBV19
CDR3 protein: ASSPRTSGSYEQY

J gene: TRBJ2-7
V gene: TRBV14
CDR3 protein: ASSHRTGNMEQY

J gene: TRBJ1-5
V gene: TRBV19
CDR3 protein: ASSIVHQPQH

J gene: TRBJ1-2
V gene: TRBV4-1
CDR3 protein: ASTPGGRDYGYT

J gene: TRBJ2-7
V gene: TRBV2
CDR3 protein: ASSDGVRSEQY

J gene: TRBJ1-1
V gene: TRBV6-1
CDR3 protein: ASSEGRMNTEAF

J gene: TRBJ2-1
V gene: TRBV7-6
CDR3 protein: ASSPPGGRANEQF

J gene: TRBJ2-7
V gene: TRBV10-3
CDR3 protein: AISDPGQGAAYEQY

J gene: TRBJ1-1
V gene: TRBV19
CDR3 protein: ASSIGTLSGTEAF

J gene: TRBJ2-1
V gene: TRBV19
CDR3 protein: ASSSPGLAGSEQF

J gene: TRBJ1-4
V gene: TRBV4-1
CDR3 protein: ASSQGNGDEKLF

J gene: TRBJ1-2
V gene: TRBV25-1
CDR3 protein: ASSDYTGSDGYT

J gene: TRBJ1-2
V gene: TRBV5-1
CDR3 protein: ASSLGGQVVNGYT